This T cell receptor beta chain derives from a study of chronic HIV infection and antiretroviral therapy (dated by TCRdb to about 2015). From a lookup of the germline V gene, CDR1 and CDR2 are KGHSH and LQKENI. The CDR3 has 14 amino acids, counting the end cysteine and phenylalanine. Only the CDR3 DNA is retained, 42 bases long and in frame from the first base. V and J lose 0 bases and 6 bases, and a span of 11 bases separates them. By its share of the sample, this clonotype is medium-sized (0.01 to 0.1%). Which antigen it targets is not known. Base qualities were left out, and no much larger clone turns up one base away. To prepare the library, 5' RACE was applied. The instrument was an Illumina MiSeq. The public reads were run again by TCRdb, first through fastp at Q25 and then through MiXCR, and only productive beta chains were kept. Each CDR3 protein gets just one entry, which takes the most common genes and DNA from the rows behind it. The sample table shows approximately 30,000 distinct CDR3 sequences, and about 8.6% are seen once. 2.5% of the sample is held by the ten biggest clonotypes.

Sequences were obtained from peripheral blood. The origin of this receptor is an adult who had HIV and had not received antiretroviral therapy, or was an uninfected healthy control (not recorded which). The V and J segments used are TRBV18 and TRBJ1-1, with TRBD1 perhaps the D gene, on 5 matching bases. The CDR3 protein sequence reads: CASSPPKDTPEAFF. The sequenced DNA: TGTGCCAGCTCACCACCAAAGGACACCCCTGAAGCTTTCTTT.